This T cell receptor (beta chain) stems from a study of blood T cell repertoires in COVID-19 (TCRdb year 2020). Study-level background: Samples covering the acute and convalescent phases of COVID-19 were provided by collaborators in the United States, Italy and Spain. The material from the prospective study consisted of cDNA or gDNA derived from T cells, B-cell-depleted T cells, or PBMCs. Deeply sampled blood TCRbeta repertoires from subjects exposed to, actively infected with, or recovered from COVID-19 were included in the dataset. The repertoires were released in a freely available public database intended as a resource for research on the immune response to SARS-CoV-2. The samples were drawn from the first 160 participants of the ongoing ImmuneRACE study and from 1,254 subjects provided by 6 global collaborators. Sample metadata almost always included a de-identified subject ID, COVID-19 status, age in years and sex. Where available, HLA class I and class II types were taken from metadata supplied by the sample provider and were not determined by assay-based typing.

From cysteine to phenylalanine, the CDR3 is 15 amino acids long. The kept DNA is CDR3 alone, 45 bases in frame from the first base. CDR1 and CDR2, looked up from the germline V gene, are MNHEY and SVGAGI. Trimming leaves V shorter by 0 bases and J shorter by 8 bases, with the junction holding 5 bases beyond the gene matches. The paper's findings and limits, for the study overall: How much clinical and demographic metadata was included differed by source and by participant, and the metadata was provided uncurated.

TCRbeta CDR3 regions were amplified from genomic DNA by means of the immunoSEQ Assay, a bias-controlled multiplex PCR. In the source study's methods: Nucleated cell counts per sample were estimated from amplification of reference gene primers within the assay. To quantify the absolute abundance of each unique TCRbeta CDR3 rearrangement, sequence reads were collapsed and filtered. Productive Simpson clonality was computed per sample as the square root of Simpson's diversity index over productive rearrangements. The table comes from immuneACCESS by way of TCRdb, which keeps in-frame sequences with V and J called. Part of the clones is missing from these tables; in studies checked, under half for an unresolved V gene and the rest for unknown reasons. V, J and clone size are taken as reported in that table, and D and trimming were inferred from the DNA itself. For this sample the table gives under 400,000 clones, of which roughly 90% were detected only once. Of the sample, under 1.2% is held by the ten largest clones.

The sample holds one count of this clone. Its specific antigen is unknown. No clone much larger than this one lies a single base away; base qualities are absent. Participants in the prospective study were aged roughly 18 to 95 years, lived in some 24 United States geographic areas, and enrolled through a virtual design. To assign participants to cohorts, the prospective study relied on clinical history that participants themselves reported in a screening survey and a study questionnaire. Exposed participants had been in contact with someone with a PCR-confirmed or clinician-diagnosed COVID-19 case within 2 weeks of study entry. In the prospective study, whole blood, serum and a nasopharyngeal or oropharyngeal swab were collected from each participant by mobile phlebotomists. Participants in the prospective study had the option to provide additional blood draws and questionnaires over a roughly 2-month period. Prospective study blood samples were shipped either frozen or at room temperature before DNA extraction.

The chain is encoded by TRBV6-5 joined to TRBJ1-4; 8 bases in the middle match TRBD1. Input material: PBMCs or T cells enriched from blood (not recorded which). The receptor was derived from a woman aged 30 to 39 who had been exposed to COVID-19. The DNA sequence follows: TGTGCCAGCAGTTACTCGAGGACAGGGCCCGAAAAACTGTTTTTT. Its translation is CASSYSRTGPEKLFF.